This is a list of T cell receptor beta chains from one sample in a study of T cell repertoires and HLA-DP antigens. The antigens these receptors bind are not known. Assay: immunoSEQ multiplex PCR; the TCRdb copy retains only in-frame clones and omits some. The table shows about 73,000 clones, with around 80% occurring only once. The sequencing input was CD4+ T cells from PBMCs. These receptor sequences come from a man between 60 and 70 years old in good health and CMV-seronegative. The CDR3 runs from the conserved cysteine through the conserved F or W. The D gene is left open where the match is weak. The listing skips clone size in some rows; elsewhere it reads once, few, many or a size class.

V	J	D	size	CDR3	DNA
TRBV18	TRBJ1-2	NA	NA	CASSPSGGAVYGYTF	TGTGCCAGCTCACCTAGTGGGGGCGCAGTCTATGGCTACACCTTC
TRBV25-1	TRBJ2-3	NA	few	CASSGEGHRRDTQYF	TGTGCCAGCAGTGGAGAGGGACACCGCCGTGATACGCAGTATTTT
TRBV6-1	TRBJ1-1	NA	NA	CASRGRENTEAFF	TGTGCCAGCAGGGGACGGGAAAACACTGAAGCTTTCTTT
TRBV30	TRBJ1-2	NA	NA	CAWSGGNGGYTF	TGTGCCTGGAGTGGGGGGAACGGCGGCTACACCTTC
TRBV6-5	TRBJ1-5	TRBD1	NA	CASKQGVLSNQPQHF	TGTGCCAGCAAACAGGGGGTTTTGAGCAATCAGCCCCAGCATTTT
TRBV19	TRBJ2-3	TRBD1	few	CASSRTGAGVLDTQYF	TGTGCCAGTAGTCGGACAGGGGCCGGGGTTTTAGATACGCAGTATTTT
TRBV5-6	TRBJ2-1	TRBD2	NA	CASSLGLAGYNEQFF	TGTGCCAGCAGCTTGGGACTAGCGGGCTACAATGAGCAGTTCTTC
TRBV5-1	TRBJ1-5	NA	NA	CASSFSGSNQPQHF	TGCGCCAGCAGCTTCTCAGGGAGCAATCAGCCCCAGCATTTT
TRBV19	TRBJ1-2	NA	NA	CASSARITQQGGYTF	TGTGCCAGTAGTGCCAGAATCACACAACAGGGAGGCTACACCTTC
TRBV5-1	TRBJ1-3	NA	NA	CASSLGSSGNTIYF	TGCGCCAGCAGCCTTGGTAGTTCCGGAAACACCATATATTTT
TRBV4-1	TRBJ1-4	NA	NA	CASSQGVRGAGEKLFF	TGCGCCAGCAGCCAAGGGGTTCGGGGGGCCGGTGAAAAACTGTTTTTT
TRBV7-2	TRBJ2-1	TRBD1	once	CASSSGQGRSSYNEQFF	TGTGCCAGCAGCTCGGGACAGGGAAGGAGCTCCTACAATGAGCAGTTCTTC